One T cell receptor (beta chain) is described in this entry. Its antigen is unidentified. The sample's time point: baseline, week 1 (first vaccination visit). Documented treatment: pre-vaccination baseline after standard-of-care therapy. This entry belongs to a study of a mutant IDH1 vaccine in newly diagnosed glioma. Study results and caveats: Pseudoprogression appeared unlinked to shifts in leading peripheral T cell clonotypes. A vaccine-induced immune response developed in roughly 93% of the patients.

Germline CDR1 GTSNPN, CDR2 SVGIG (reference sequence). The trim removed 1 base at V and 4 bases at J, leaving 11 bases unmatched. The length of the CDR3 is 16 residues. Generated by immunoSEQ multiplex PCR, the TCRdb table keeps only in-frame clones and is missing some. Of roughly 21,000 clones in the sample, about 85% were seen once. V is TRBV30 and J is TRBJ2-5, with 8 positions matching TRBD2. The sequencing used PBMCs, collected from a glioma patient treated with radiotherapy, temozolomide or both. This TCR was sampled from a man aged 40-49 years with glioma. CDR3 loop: CAWSAQRGRVRETQYF. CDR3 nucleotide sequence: TGTGCCTGGAGTGCCCAGCGGGGGCGCGTAAGAGAGACCCAGTACTTC.